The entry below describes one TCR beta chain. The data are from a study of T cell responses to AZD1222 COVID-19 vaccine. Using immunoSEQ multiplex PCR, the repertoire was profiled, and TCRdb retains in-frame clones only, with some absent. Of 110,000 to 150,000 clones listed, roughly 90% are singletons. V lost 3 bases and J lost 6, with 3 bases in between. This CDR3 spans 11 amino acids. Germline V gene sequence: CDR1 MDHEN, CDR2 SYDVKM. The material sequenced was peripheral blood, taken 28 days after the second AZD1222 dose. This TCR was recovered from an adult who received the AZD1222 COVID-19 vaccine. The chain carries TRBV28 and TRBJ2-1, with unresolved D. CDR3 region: CASSFLNEQFF. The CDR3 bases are TGTGCCAGCAGTTTCCTCAATGAGCAGTTCTTC.